The 15 T cell receptor beta chains listed next were all sequenced from one sample in a study of CD8 T cells in ankylosing spondylitis (dated by TCRdb to about 2017). Libraries were built with 5' RACE. TCRdb lists the instrument as Illumina HiSeq 2500. TCRdb reanalyzed the raw reads on its own, using fastp at Q25 for trimming and MiXCR for clone calling, and kept in-frame beta chains. Identical CDR3 proteins give one entry, which carries the most common genes and DNA. The sample has about 39,000 distinct CDR3 sequences on record, approximately 10% of them singletons. Clones ranked in the top ten supply more than 15% of the sample. Sequenced input: blood, either unsorted or a sorted T cell fraction (not recorded which). The receptors stem from a male donor with ankylosing spondylitis or in good health (not recorded which).

There are many counts of this clonotype. The CDR3 region is CASSHSASGRSLGNEQFF. The CDR3 DNA reads TGTGCCAGCAGCCACAGTGCAAGCGGGAGGAGTCTTGGCAATGAGCAGTTCTTC. This chain connects TRBV3-1 to TRBJ2-1; 9 nucleotides match TRBD2. From germline, CDR1 is LGHDT and CDR2 YNNKEL (reference sequence). The CDR3 has 18 amino acids. Trimming took 3 bases from V and 6 from J; bases not matched to a gene: 15.

This clonotype appeared a few times. V gene TRBV6-1 combines with J gene TRBJ1-6; D might be TRBD1 (6 bases). The CDR3 is 15 residues long. V gave up 6 bases and J gave up 5 bases, with 14 bases separating them. Germline loops: CDR1 MNHNS, CDR2 SASEGT. The CDR3 loop is CASSLGTPHNSPLHF. CDR3 nucleotides: TGTGCCAGCAGCCTAGGGACACCCCATAATTCACCCCTCCACTTT.

This clonotype was picked up many times. The chain combines TRBV11-1 with TRBJ2-5; 10 bases agree with TRBD2. The CDR3 length is 16 residues. Germline trimming cut 2 bases from V and 2 bases from J; bases unmatched to any gene: 5. Germline V gene data show CDR1 as SGHAT and CDR2 as FQDESV (reference sequence). CDR3 region: CASSLLTSGNQETQYF. In nucleotides, the CDR3 is TGTGCCAGCAGCTTACTCACTAGCGGGAATCAAGAGACCCAGTACTTC.

This clonotype has a count of ten or more. The chain employs TRBV3-1 and TRBJ2-5, with D perhaps TRBD1 (5 bases). V dropped 3 bases and J dropped 5 bases, with 7 bases sitting between them. This CDR3 comprises 12 residues. In germline, CDR1 is LGHDT, CDR2 YNNKEL (reference sequence). CDR3: CASSQAGETQYF. Written as DNA, the CDR3 is TGTGCCAGCAGCCAGGCAGGGGAGACCCAGTACTTC.

This clonotype has a count of ten or more. J is TRBJ2-2 and V is TRBV20-1, with 8 nucleotides matching TRBD2. Per germline, CDR1 DFQATT and CDR2 SNEGSKA (reference sequence). With 6 bases clipped from V and 1 base from J, the junction kept 10 bases outside the gene matches. The CDR3 extends over 16 amino acids. In nucleotides, the CDR3 is TGCAGTGCAAGGGGTTTGCTAGCGGGGAACACCGGGGAGCTGTTTTTT. Protein product: CSARGLLAGNTGELFF.

The sample holds many counts of this clonotype. This chain links TRBV6-5 with TRBJ2-7, with unresolved D. Trimming took off 3 bases at V and 5 bases at J, with 17 bases between the two ends. This CDR3 spans 15 amino acids. Germline CDR1 reads MNHEY; CDR2 reads SVGAGI. The CDR3 nucleotides are TGTGCCAGCAGTTATCAGGACGGAGAAACCGACGAGCAGTACTTC. Residues: CASSYQDGETDEQYF.

This clonotype came up a few times. The CDR3 region is CASSERNPPGTQYF. CDR3 nucleotide sequence: TGTGCCAGCAGCGAAAGAAATCCTCCAGGGACCCAGTACTTC. The chain combines TRBV3-1 with TRBJ2-5; unclear D gene. CDR3 length: 14 amino acids. The V and J ends lost 5 bases and 7 bases respectively, with 17 bases between them. From germline, CDR1 is LGHDT and CDR2 YNNKEL (reference sequence).

Remarks on this clonotype: A much larger clone differs by one base, so this may be a read error. CDR3 nucleotides: TGTGCCACCAGCCAAGAATTTTTGGGCGGAGTAAGCTCCTACGAGCAGTACTTC. Protein: CATSQEFLGGVSSYEQYF. The chain has TRBV3-1 and TRBJ2-7, with no clear D. From germline, CDR1 is LGHDT and CDR2 YNNKEL (reference sequence). This CDR3 comprises 18 residues.

The sample holds many counts of this clonotype. V is TRBV6-1 and J is TRBJ1-1; D might be TRBD1 (5 bases). This CDR3 spans 14 amino acids. V lost 6 bases to trimming and J lost 2 bases, with 13 bases between them. CDR1 and CDR2 (germline): MNHNS, SASEGT. Here the CDR3 DNA reads TGTGCCAGCAGCCTCGGGGCGGTTAACACTGAAGCTTTCTTT. Translated, it gives CASSLGAVNTEAFF.

Ten or more counts support this clonotype. The chain carries TRBV10-3 and TRBJ1-2; D perhaps matches TRBD1 (6 bases). This CDR3 region has 14 residues. CDR1 and CDR2 from the germline V gene are ENHRY and SYGVKD. Trimming stripped 7 bases from V and 3 bases from J, with 15 bases between. In DNA form, the CDR3 reads TGTGCCATCATGATGGAAACAGGGTACTATGGCTACACCTTC. Protein product: CAIMMETGYYGYTF.

This clonotype was seen at least ten times. Because the CDR3's place on the DNA is in doubt, the DNA is left out and the CDR3 is given as listed by TCRdb. The chain uses TRBV21-1 and TRBJ1-6; the table's D call, TRBD1, was not checked against the DNA. TRBV21-1 constitutes a pseudogene. The CDR3 contains 19 residues when both ends are counted. The chain's CDR3 is CASSKVATGADSYNSPLHF.

The chain employs TRBV7-2 and TRBJ2-3; D is unresolved. The CDR3 is 15 amino acids. The V end was cut by 0 bases, the J end by 0 bases, with 7 bases between. CDR1 is SGHTA, CDR2 FQGNSA, per germline. DNA of the CDR3: TGTGCCAGCAGCTTAGCGCTCTCTAGCACAGATACGCAGTATTTT. Amino acid sequence: CASSLALSSTDTQYF. Based on the CDR3 plus reference TRBV7-2 and TRBJ2-3, the full variable domain is GAGVSQSPSNKVTEKGKDVELRCDPISGHTALYWYRQSLGQGLEFLIYFQGNSAPDKSGLPSDRFSAERTGGSVSTLTIQRTQQEDSAVYLCASSLALSSTDTQYFGPGTRLTVL.

About this clonotype itself: A much larger clonotype is one base distant, so this may be a read error. V usage is TRBV19 and J usage is TRBJ2-5, with D tentatively TRBD1 (6 bases). CDR3 length: 12 residues. In germline, CDR1 is LNHDA, CDR2 SQIVND (reference sequence). Written as DNA, the CDR3 is TGTGCCAGTAGTTACAGGGAAGAGACCCATTACTTC. Residues: CASSYREETHYF.

The chain joins TRBV5-1 to TRBJ2-5; 7 nucleotides match TRBD2. Germline values: CDR1 SGHRS, CDR2 YFSETQ. There are 16 residues in the CDR3. V lost 1 base and J lost 3; bases outside the gene matches: 9. The CDR3 nucleotides read TGCGCCAGCAGCTTGTCGGGGGTACGGGGGGAAGAGACCCAGTACTTC. Translation: CASSLSGVRGEETQYF.

This clonotype was counted many times. CDR3 sequence reads: CASSIVEKLFF. The CDR3 DNA sequence: TGTGCCAGCAGTATAGTGGAAAAACTGTTTTTT. The chain employs TRBV2 and TRBJ1-4; no definite D call. CDR3 length: 11 amino acids. V was clipped by 5 bases and J by 8 bases, with 6 bases between them. CDR1 and CDR2 from the germline V gene are SNHLY and FYNNEI.